The rows below give T cell receptor beta chains drawn from one sample of a study of spatial heterogeneity in lung cancer. TCRdb passed the 5' RACE reads through MiXCR, listing each CDR3 protein once. Of over 95,000 distinct CDR3 sequences listed, about a tenth are singletons. Sequencing was performed on PBMCs, taken at follow-up. The receptor source for this set is a female donor with early-stage non-small cell lung cancer. Both conserved end residues are part of each CDR3. A D gene is named only where the DNA matches it firmly.

>TRBV29-1|NA|TRBJ2-1
CSVEDSYLSSYNEQFF
>TRBV12-3/TRBV12-4|NA|TRBJ2-6
CASSLGMWSGANVLTF
>TRBV24-1|TRBD1|TRBJ2-1
CATSEDRGGLIDEQFF
>TRBV29-1|NA|TRBJ2-7
CSVDRAGFGEQYF
>TRBV5-1|NA|TRBJ2-7
CASSLVGQNYEQYF
>TRBV2|NA|TRBJ1-1
CASSEYREVTEAFF
>TRBV5-4|NA|TRBJ1-4
CASSLEGRGRKLFF
>TRBV12-3/TRBV12-4|TRBD2|TRBJ2-1
CASRFGGRSDEQFF
>TRBV6-2/TRBV6-3|TRBD2|TRBJ2-1
CASSYSSGSFHEQFF
>TRBV11-3|NA|TRBJ2-1
CASSLLLDEQFF
>TRBV7-2|NA|TRBJ1-5
CASSFTTGDQPQHF
>TRBV12-3/TRBV12-4|NA|TRBJ1-1
CASTDKRRNTEAFF
>TRBV20-1|NA|TRBJ1-1
CSARDQNFEAFF
>TRBV3-1|NA|TRBJ2-5
CASSQEPKETQYF
>TRBV4-3|NA|TRBJ1-1
CASSQGHWNTEAFF
>TRBV29-1|NA|TRBJ1-1
CSVTRDLNTEAFF
>TRBV18|NA|TRBJ2-2
CASSRDTGELFF
>TRBV29-1|NA|TRBJ1-1
CSVGQTNTEAFF
>TRBV30|TRBD1|TRBJ1-1
CAWSTGGYVEAFF
>TRBV20-1|TRBD1|TRBJ1-5
CSARDGTVYSNQPQHF
>TRBV9|NA|TRBJ2-2
CASSVSGHANTGELFF
>TRBV29-1|NA|TRBJ1-3
CSVRHVSGNTIYF
>TRBV5-1|TRBD1|TRBJ2-1
CASSRDPGQTYNEQFF
>TRBV4-2|NA|TRBJ1-2
CASSQLSGYGYTF
>TRBV10-3|NA|TRBJ1-1
CATNGGQGPNTEAFF
>TRBV28|NA|TRBJ2-1
CASSLRSGSRDEQFF
>TRBV5-1|NA|TRBJ1-4
CASSLSGSSEKLFF
>TRBV15|NA|TRBJ1-6
CATSRGGGSNSPLHF
>TRBV5-4|TRBD2|TRBJ2-1
CASSRTSGRIDEQFF
>TRBV28|TRBD2|TRBJ2-7
CASTPVSGRMYEQYF
>TRBV19|TRBD1|TRBJ2-4
CASSTDRVDKNIQYF
>TRBV11-2|TRBD2|TRBJ2-5
CASSFGETSRQETQYF
>TRBV7-9|TRBD2|TRBJ2-1
CASSSVPSLAGVHEQFF
>TRBV28|TRBD1|TRBJ1-5
CATSTGDLSNQPQHF
>TRBV29-1|NA|TRBJ1-2
CSSGGENGYTF
>TRBV20-1|NA|TRBJ1-4
CSWTDNEKLFF
>TRBV6-6|NA|TRBJ2-1
CASRTPPDNEQFF
>TRBV7-9|NA|TRBJ1-4
CASSLEGAGEKLFF
>TRBV11-3|NA|TRBJ1-2
CASSLGGVVHDGYTF
>TRBV29-1|TRBD1|TRBJ2-5
CSVTMDRGRVETQYF
>TRBV4-3|NA|TRBJ2-1
CASSQVSGDNEQFF
>TRBV29-1|TRBD1|TRBJ2-2
CSDTTKQGLVTGELFF
>TRBV28|NA|TRBJ2-1
CASSSVLNEQFF